Listed below are T cell receptor beta chains from one sample, sequenced in a study of blood T cell repertoires in COVID-19. Sequencing used immunoSEQ multiplex PCR; TCRdb keeps in-frame clones, though not all of them. The sample records about 430,000 clones, around 89% being singletons. The sample was PBMCs or T cells enriched from blood (not recorded which). The receptors come from a woman aged 30 to 39 with acute COVID-19. The CDR3 runs from the conserved cysteine through the conserved F or W. Each record gives: V gene, D gene, J gene, clone size, CDR3 protein, CDR3 DNA. D genes are given only for firm matches. Some rows mark clone size as missing; the rest say once, few, many or name a class of expanded clone.

TRBV7-2	TRBD2	TRBJ2-3	NA	CASSLDFGGAADTQYF	TGTGCCAGCAGCTTAGACTTCGGGGGGGCCGCAGATACGCAGTATTTT
TRBV9	TRBD1	TRBJ2-7	NA	CASSPIIPPGQKHEQYF	TGTGCCAGCAGCCCTATTATTCCGCCGGGACAGAAGCACGAGCAGTACTTC
TRBV7-3	NA	TRBJ2-7	NA	CASSSFGGYEQYF	TGTGCCAGCAGCTCATTCGGAGGCTACGAGCAGTACTTC
TRBV5-5	TRBD2	TRBJ2-5	once	CASSETSGGVETQYF	TGTGCCAGCAGCGAGACTAGCGGGGGGGTAGAGACCCAGTACTTC
TRBV5-1	TRBD2	TRBJ2-7	NA	CASSLNPGLGGSEQYF	TGCGCCAGCAGCTTAAACCCGGGACTAGGGGGTTCTGAGCAGTACTTC
TRBV15	TRBD2	TRBJ2-1	once	CATERLAGVIGEQFF	TGTGCCACGGAAAGACTAGCGGGGGTTATAGGTGAGCAGTTCTTC
TRBV9	NA	TRBJ2-7	few	CASSPSGGYSSYEQYF	TGTGCCAGCAGCCCTTCAGGGGGGTACTCCTCCTACGAGCAGTACTTC
TRBV5-6	TRBD1	TRBJ1-6	NA	CASSLMGQHNSPLHF	TGTGCCAGCAGCCTTATGGGACAGCATAATTCACCCCTCCACTTT
TRBV10-3	NA	TRBJ2-2	NA	CAISESSKLPSNTGELFF	TGTGCCATCAGTGAGTCTAGTAAACTTCCTTCGAACACCGGGGAGCTGTTTTTT
TRBV30	TRBD2	TRBJ2-3	NA	CAWSGVAGAPRDTQYF	TGTGCCTGGAGTGGGGTAGCGGGGGCCCCTCGGGATACGCAGTATTTT
TRBV7-2	TRBD1	TRBJ1-5	NA	CASSAGTGSITFSGPQHF	TGTGCCAGCAGCGCCGGGACAGGTTCTATTACGTTTTCAGGGCCCCAGCATTTT
TRBV5-1	TRBD1	TRBJ1-3	NA	CASSLGSPTGDGNTIYF	TGCGCCAGCAGCTTGGGTTCCCCCACAGGGGATGGAAACACCATATATTTT
TRBV4-2	TRBD2	TRBJ2-7	NA	CASSQGSGRGASYEQYF	TGTGCCAGCAGCCAAGGTTCTGGGCGGGGGGCCTCCTACGAGCAGTACTTC
TRBV4-1	NA	TRBJ2-7	few	CASSQDSKTYEQYF	TGCGCCAGCAGCCAAGACAGTAAGACTTACGAGCAGTACTTC
TRBV3-1/TRBV3-2	NA	TRBJ1-2	once	CASSPQTGTHYGYTF	TGTGCCAGCAGCCCGCAGACCGGGACACACTATGGCTACACCTTC
TRBV5-1	TRBD1	TRBJ1-1	few	CASSLPGGLNTEAFF	TGCGCCAGCAGCTTACCAGGGGGTTTGAACACTGAAGCTTTCTTT
TRBV24-1	TRBD2	TRBJ2-5	NA	CATSDPGLAGKRETQYF	TGTGCCACCAGTGACCCTGGACTAGCGGGGAAAAGGGAGACCCAGTACTTC
TRBV6-5	NA	TRBJ2-7	NA	CASSKKYEADEQYF	TGTGCCAGCAGTAAGAAGTACGAGGCGGACGAGCAGTACTTC
TRBV3-1/TRBV3-2	NA	TRBJ2-5	NA	CASSHGGDRPRTQYF	TGTGCCAGCAGCCATGGGGGGGACAGGCCAAGGACCCAGTACTTC
TRBV10-2	TRBD2	TRBJ2-1	NA	CASTTGTTSYNEQFF	TGCGCCAGCACTACCGGGACTACCTCCTACAATGAGCAGTTCTTC
TRBV25-1	NA	TRBJ2-7	NA	CASSEYSAPGQNEQYF	TGTGCCAGCAGTGAATATAGTGCGCCAGGTCAAAACGAGCAGTACTTC
TRBV4-2	TRBD1	TRBJ1-3	NA	CASSPGQGVLSGNTIYF	TGTGCCAGCAGCCCCGGACAGGGGGTCCTCTCTGGAAACACCATATATTTT
TRBV27	NA	TRBJ2-7	NA	CASSFVPRSSYEQYF	TGTGCCAGCAGTTTCGTTCCTCGGAGCTCCTACGAGCAGTACTTC
TRBV13	TRBD1	TRBJ2-7	NA	CASSFRQGAMDEQYF	TGTGCCAGCAGCTTCAGGCAGGGGGCTATGGACGAGCAGTACTTC
TRBV6-2/TRBV6-3	TRBD1	TRBJ2-7	few	CASSNRGYEQYF	TGTGCCAGCAGTAACAGGGGCTACGAGCAGTACTTC
TRBV5-1	NA	TRBJ2-3	NA	CASSSEGTTRDTQYF	TGCGCCAGCAGCTCGGAGGGGACGACTCGGGATACGCAGTATTTT
TRBV9	NA	TRBJ1-6	NA	CASSLEGGNSPLHF	TGTGCCAGCAGCTTGGAGGGCGGTAATTCACCCCTCCACTTT
TRBV7-8	TRBD2	TRBJ2-5	NA	CASSLGGTTGAQYF	TGTGCCAGCAGCTTGGGAGGGACTACCGGGGCCCAGTACTTC
TRBV7-2	NA	TRBJ2-5	NA	CASSLSLPPETQYF	TGTGCCAGCAGCTTATCCCTCCCCCCAGAGACCCAGTACTTC
TRBV12-5	TRBD2	TRBJ2-3	NA	CASGLDGLAGADTQYF	TGTGCTAGTGGTTTGGACGGACTAGCGGGGGCTGATACGCAGTATTTT
TRBV4-1	TRBD2	TRBJ2-1	NA	CASSQESGGAFEQFF	TGCGCCAGCAGCCAAGAGAGCGGGGGGGCCTTTGAGCAGTTCTTC
TRBV6-4	TRBD2	TRBJ2-4	NA	CASRRGGPPSAKNIQYF	TGTGCCAGCCGTCGGGGGGGGCCACCTTCTGCCAAAAACATTCAGTACTTC
TRBV6-5	NA	TRBJ2-2	many	CASSYDRITGELFF	TGTGCCAGCAGTTATGACAGAATCACCGGGGAGCTGTTTTTT
TRBV19	TRBD2	TRBJ2-1	NA	CASSMGASGGFYNEQFF	TGTGCCAGTAGTATGGGCGCTAGCGGGGGATTCTACAATGAGCAGTTCTTC
TRBV6-1	NA	TRBJ2-7	NA	CASRELTGLRRYEQYF	TGTGCCAGCAGAGAATTAACAGGGTTACGCCGTTACGAGCAGTACTTC
TRBV5-1	NA	TRBJ2-2	few	CASTLRVGNTGELFF	TGCGCCAGCACCCTCAGGGTGGGAAACACCGGGGAGCTGTTTTTT
TRBV29-1	TRBD1	TRBJ2-7	NA	CSVAYRGRESHEQYF	TGCAGCGTTGCTTACAGGGGGCGCGAATCGCACGAGCAGTACTTC
TRBV7-8	NA	TRBJ2-2	NA	CASSLTGETGELFF	TGTGCCAGCAGCTTAACGGGTGAAACCGGGGAGCTGTTTTTT
TRBV3-1/TRBV3-2	NA	TRBJ2-6	few	CASSSRSGANVLTF	TGTGCCAGCAGCTCTCGCTCTGGGGCCAACGTCCTGACTTTC
TRBV9	NA	TRBJ2-1	NA	CASGVARNEQFF	TGTGCCAGCGGCGTGGCGCGGAATGAGCAGTTCTTC
TRBV5-1	NA	TRBJ1-6	NA	CASSLTAVNHLGGSPLHF	TGCGCCAGCAGCTTGACCGCCGTCAATCATCTCGGCGGCTCACCCCTCCACTTT
TRBV5-1	NA	TRBJ2-2	NA	CASSPIEKNTGELFF	TGCGCCAGCAGCCCCATCGAGAAGAACACCGGGGAGCTGTTTTTT
TRBV29-1	NA	TRBJ2-3	NA	CSVDFMSTDTQYF	TGCAGCGTTGATTTCATGAGCACAGATACGCAGTATTTT
TRBV24-1	TRBD1	TRBJ1-2	NA	CATSDPGTGELYGYTF	TGTGCCACCAGTGACCCAGGGACAGGGGAGCTCTATGGCTACACCTTC
TRBV5-5	NA	TRBJ1-5	once	CASSLTGQLNQPQHF	TGTGCCAGCAGCTTAACTGGACAGCTCAATCAGCCCCAGCATTTT
TRBV6-5	NA	TRBJ2-5	NA	CASRTSNQETQYF	TGTGCCAGCAGGACATCAAACCAAGAGACCCAGTACTTC
TRBV11-2	TRBD2	TRBJ2-1	NA	CASSSIGGGNEQFF	TGTGCCAGCAGCTCTATCGGGGGGGGCAATGAGCAGTTCTTC